This T cell receptor beta chain is drawn from a study of blood T cells in healthy people across ages. Findings and limits, study-wide: Researchers report that TCR beta diversity correlated strongly with naive T cell percentage.

In its sample, this clonotype was seen a few times. Its target is unknown. Using a J-beta primer mix together with a sample-barcoded 5' primer, a second PCR was run for roughly 7 to 11 cycles. TCRdb passed the 5' RACE reads through MiXCR, listing each CDR3 protein once. The table has roughly 1 million distinct CDR3 sequences, 20% to 25% seen once. Per germline, CDR1 MNHNS and CDR2 SASEGT. The CDR3 runs to 15 residues. J was trimmed by 5 bases and V by 7 bases; bases with no gene match: 7. The sample also formed part of further work on T cells of mothers and their children.

This TCR was sampled from a girl aged 2-15 years in good health. The sequencing sample was made of blood. This chain joins TRBV6-1 and TRBJ2-1; 11 bases are shared with TRBD2. CDR3 nucleotides: TGTGCCAGCACCTTTACTAGCGGGAGCCACAATGAGCAGTTCTTC. Its translation: CASTFTSGSHNEQFF.